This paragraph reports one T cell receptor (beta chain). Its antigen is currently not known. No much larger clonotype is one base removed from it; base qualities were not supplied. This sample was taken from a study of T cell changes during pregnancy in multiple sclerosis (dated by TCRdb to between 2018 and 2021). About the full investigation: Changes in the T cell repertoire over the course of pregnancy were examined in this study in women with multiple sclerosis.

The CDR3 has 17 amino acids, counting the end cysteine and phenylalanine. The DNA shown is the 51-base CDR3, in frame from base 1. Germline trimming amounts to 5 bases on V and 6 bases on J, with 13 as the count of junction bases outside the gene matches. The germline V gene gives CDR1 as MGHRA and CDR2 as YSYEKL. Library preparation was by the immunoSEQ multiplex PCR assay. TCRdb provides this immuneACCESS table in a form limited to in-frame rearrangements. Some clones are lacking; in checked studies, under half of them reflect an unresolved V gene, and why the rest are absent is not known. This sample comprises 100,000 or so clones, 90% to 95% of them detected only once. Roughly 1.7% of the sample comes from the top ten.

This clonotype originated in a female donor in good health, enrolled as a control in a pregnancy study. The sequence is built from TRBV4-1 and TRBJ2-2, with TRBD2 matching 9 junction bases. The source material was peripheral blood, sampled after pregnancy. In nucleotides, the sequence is TGCGCCAGCAGCACTTCCCCAGCGGGAGGATTCGCCGGGGAGCTGTTTTTT. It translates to CASSTSPAGGFAGELFF.